The source of this TCR beta chain is a study of shared clonotypes between healthy human individuals. Germline values: CDR1 SEHNR, CDR2 FQNEAQ (reference sequence). The length of the CDR3 is 19 residues. V was clipped by 0 bases and J by 7 bases; unmatched bases: 14. Approximately 200 ng DNA, 30,000 or so T cell genomes, went into each sorted-subset replicate PCR. Generated by immunoSEQ multiplex PCR, the TCRdb table keeps only in-frame clones and is missing some. The sample includes 600,000 to 800,000 clones, over 60% seen only once; the top ten take more than 1.5%. The J gene is TRBJ2-1, the V gene TRBV7-9, with 11 bases lining up with TRBD2. The origin of this receptor is a woman between 25 and 40 years old in good health. Input material: memory CD4+ T cells sorted from blood. Subset noted: CD45RA-negative fraction. The CDR3 loop reads CASSLAFNSGRGVRNEQFF. The CDR3 DNA is TGTGCCAGCAGCTTAGCGTTCAATAGCGGGAGGGGGGTAAGGAATGAGCAGTTCTTC.